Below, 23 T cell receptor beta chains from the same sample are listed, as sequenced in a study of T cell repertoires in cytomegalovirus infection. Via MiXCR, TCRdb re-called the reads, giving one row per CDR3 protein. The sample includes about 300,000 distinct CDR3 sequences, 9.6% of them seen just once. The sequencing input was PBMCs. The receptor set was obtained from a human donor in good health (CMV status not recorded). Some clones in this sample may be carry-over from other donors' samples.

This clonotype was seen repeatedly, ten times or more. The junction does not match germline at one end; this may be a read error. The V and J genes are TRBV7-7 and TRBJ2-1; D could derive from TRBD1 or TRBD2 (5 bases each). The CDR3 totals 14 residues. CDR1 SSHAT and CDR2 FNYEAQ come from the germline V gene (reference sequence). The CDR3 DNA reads TGTGCTAGCAGCTTAGACCAGGGAGACAATGAGCAGTTCTTC. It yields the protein CASSLDQGDNEQFF.

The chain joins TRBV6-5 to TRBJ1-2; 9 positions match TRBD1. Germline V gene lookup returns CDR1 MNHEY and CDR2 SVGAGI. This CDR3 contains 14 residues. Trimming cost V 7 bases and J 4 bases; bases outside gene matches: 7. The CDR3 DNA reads TGTGCCAGCATGCGGGACAGGGTTCTCTATGGCTACACCTTC. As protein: CASMRDRVLYGYTF.

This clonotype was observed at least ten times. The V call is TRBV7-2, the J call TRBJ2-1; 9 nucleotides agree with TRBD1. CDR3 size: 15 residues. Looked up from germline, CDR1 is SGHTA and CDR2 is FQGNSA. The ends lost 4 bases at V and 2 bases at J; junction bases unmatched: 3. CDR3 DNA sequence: TGTGCCAGCAGCTCCTACAGGGGGCCCTACAATGAGCAGTTCTTC. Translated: CASSSYRGPYNEQFF.

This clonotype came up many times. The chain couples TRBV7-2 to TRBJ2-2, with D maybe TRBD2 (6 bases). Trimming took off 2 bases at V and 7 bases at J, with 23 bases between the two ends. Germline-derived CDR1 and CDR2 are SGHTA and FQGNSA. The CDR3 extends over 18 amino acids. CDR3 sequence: CASSLRLPNPAGIGELFF. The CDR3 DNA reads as TGTGCCAGCAGCTTACGACTACCTAATCCGGCGGGGATCGGGGAGCTGTTTTTT.

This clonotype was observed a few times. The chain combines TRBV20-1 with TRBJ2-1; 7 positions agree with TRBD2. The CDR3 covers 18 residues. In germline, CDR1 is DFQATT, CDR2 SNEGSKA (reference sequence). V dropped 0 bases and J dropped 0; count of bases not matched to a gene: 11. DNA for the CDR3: TGCAGTGCTAGAGATCCGAGCGGGGCCCCGAGCTCCTACAATGAGCAGTTCTTC. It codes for CSARDPSGAPSSYNEQFF.

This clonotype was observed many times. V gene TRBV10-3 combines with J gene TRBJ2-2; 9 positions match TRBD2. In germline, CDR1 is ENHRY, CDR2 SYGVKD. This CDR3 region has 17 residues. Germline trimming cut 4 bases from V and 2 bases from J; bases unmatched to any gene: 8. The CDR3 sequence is CAISAPLRGGNTGELFF. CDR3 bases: TGTGCCATCAGTGCGCCCCTGCGGGGGGGCAACACCGGGGAGCTGTTTTTT.

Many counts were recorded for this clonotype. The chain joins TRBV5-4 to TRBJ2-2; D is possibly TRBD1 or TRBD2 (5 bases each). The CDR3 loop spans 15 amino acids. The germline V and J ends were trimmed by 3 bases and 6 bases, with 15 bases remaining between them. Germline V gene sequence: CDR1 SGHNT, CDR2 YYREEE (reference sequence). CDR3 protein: CASSSGIREAGELFF. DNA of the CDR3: TGTGCCAGCAGCTCCGGGATCAGGGAAGCCGGGGAGCTGTTTTTT.

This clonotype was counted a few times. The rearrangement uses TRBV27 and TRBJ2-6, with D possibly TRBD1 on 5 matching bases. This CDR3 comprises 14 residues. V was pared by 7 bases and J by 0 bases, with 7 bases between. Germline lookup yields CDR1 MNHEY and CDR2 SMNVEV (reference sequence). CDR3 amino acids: CASTTASGANVLTF. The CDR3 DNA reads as TGTGCCAGCACGACAGCCTCTGGGGCCAACGTCCTGACTTTC.

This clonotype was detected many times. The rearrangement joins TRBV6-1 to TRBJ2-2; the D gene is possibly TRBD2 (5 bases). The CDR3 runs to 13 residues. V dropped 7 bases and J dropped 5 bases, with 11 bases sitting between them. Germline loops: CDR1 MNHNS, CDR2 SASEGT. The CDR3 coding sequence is TGTGCCAGCACCTCGGGGTTTACCGGGGAGCTGTTTTTT. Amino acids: CASTSGFTGELFF.

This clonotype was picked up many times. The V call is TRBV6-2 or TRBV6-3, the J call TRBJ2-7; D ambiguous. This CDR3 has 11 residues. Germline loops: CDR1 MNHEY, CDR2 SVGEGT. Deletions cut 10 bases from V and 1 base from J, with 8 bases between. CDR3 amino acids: CATASSYEQYF. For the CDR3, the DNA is TGTGCCACCGCAAGTTCCTACGAGCAGTACTTC.

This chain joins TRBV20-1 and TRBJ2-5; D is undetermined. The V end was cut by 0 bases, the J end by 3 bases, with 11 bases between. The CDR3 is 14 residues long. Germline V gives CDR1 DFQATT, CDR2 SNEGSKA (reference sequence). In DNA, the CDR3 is TGCAGTGCTAGAGACCTCAGGCCGAAAGAGACCCAGTACTTC. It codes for CSARDLRPKETQYF.

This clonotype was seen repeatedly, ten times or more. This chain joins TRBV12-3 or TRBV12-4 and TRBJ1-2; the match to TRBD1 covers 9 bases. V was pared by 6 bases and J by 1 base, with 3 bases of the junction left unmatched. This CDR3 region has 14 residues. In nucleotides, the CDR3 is TGTGCCAGCAGACGGACAGGGGTTAACTATGGCTACACCTTC. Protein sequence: CASRRTGVNYGYTF.

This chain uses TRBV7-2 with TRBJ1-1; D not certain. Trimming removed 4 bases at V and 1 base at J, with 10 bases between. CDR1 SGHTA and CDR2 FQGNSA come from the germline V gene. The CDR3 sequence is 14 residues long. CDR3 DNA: TGTGCCAGCAGCTCACGAGTCCAGAACACTGAAGCTTTCTTT. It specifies CASSSRVQNTEAFF.

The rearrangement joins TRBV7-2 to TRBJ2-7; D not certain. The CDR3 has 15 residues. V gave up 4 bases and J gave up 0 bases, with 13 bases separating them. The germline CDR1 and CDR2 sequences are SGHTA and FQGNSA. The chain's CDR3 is CASSSGRAASYEQYF. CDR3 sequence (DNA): TGTGCCAGCAGCTCAGGACGGGCGGCCTCCTACGAGCAGTACTTC.

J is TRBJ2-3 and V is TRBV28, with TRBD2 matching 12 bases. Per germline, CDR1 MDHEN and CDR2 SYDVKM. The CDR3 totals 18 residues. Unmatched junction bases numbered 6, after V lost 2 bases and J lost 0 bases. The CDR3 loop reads CASSLASGGGTSTDTQYF. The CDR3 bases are TGTGCCAGCAGTTTAGCTAGCGGGGGGGGAACAAGCACAGATACGCAGTATTTT.

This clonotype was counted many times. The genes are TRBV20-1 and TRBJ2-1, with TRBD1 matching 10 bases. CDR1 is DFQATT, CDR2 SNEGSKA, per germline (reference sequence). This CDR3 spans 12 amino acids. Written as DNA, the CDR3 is TGCAGAGGACAGGGGGCCTACAATGAGCAGTTCTTC. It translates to CRGQGAYNEQFF.

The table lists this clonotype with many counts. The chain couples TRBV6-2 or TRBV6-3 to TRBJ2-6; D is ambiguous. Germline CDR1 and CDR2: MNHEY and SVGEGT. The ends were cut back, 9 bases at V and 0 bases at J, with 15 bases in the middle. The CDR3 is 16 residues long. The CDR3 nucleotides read TGTGCCAGTTGCCCAGAGATATACTCTGGGGCCAACGTCCTGACTTTC. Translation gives CASCPEIYSGANVLTF.

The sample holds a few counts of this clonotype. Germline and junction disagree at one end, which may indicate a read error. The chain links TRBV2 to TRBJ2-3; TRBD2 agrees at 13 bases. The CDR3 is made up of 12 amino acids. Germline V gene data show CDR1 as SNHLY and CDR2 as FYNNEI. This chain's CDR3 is CASGSGTSGARF. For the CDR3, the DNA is TGTGCCAGCGGATCCGGGACTAGCGGGGCCCGGTTT.

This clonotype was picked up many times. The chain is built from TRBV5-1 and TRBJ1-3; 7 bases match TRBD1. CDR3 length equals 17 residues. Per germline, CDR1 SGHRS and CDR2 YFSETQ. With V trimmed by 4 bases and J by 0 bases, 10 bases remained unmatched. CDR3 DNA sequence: TGCGCCAGCAGCCTATGGGACAGACGTAGCTCTGGAAACACCATATATTTT. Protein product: CASSLWDRRSSGNTIYF.

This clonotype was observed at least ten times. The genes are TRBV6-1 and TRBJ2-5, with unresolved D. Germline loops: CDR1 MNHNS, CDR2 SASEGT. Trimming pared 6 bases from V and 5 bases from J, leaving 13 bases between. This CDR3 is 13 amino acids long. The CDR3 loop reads CASRILGRETQYF. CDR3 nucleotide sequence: TGTGCCAGCAGGATACTTGGACGGGAGACCCAGTACTTC.

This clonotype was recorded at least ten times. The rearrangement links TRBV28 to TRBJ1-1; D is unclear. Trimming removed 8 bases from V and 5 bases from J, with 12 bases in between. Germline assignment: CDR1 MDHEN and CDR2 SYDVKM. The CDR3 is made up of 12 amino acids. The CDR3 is CASRPGRTEAFF. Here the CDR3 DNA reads TGTGCCAGCCGCCCTGGCCGGACTGAAGCTTTCTTT.

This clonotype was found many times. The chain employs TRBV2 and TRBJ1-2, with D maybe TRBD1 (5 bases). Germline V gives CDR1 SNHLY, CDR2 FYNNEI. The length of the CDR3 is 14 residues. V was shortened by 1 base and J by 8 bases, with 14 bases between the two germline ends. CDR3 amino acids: CASSEGGRVAGYTF. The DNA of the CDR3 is TGTGCCAGCAGTGAAGGGGGACGGGTAGCGGGCTACACCTTC.

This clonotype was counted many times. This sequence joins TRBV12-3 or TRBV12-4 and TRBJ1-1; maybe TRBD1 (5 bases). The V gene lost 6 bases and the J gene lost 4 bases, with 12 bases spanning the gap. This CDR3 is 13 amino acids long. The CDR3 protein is CASRLRVGTEAFF. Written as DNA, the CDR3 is TGTGCCAGCAGACTCAGGGTCGGCACTGAAGCTTTCTTT.